The T cell receptor beta chain under discussion was sequenced for a study of blood T cells in healthy people across ages. Whole-study results and caveats: Shifts in expanded clonotypes may have been confounded by donor CMV status, which was unknown.

Healthy Caucasian individuals from Russia aged 6 to 90 were enrolled as donors. For this clonotype: What it binds is not known.

Combining a sample-barcoded 5' primer with a J-beta primer mix, a second PCR ran for about 7 to 12 cycles. TCRdb itself ran the 5' RACE reads through MiXCR, one entry per CDR3 protein. The sample consists of about 640,000 distinct CDR3 sequences, under 70% of them appearing once. The receptor's source is a man in his sixties in good health. The sample was blood.

Here the CDR3 reads CASSLIGDTNYGYTF. The CDR3 DNA is TGCGCCAGCAGCTTGATTGGGGACACTAACTATGGCTACACCTTC. The chain joins TRBV5-1 to TRBJ1-2; D is possibly TRBD1 (6 bases). Germline lookup yields CDR1 SGHRS and CDR2 YFSETQ. The CDR3 has 15 amino acids. V lost 1 base and J lost 0, with 10 bases in between.